The rows below give T cell receptor beta chains drawn from one sample of a study of cytomegalovirus exposure and HLA in healthy donors. The method was immunoSEQ multiplex PCR; TCRdb's version includes in-frame clones alone and lacks a portion of them. The sample carries 160,000 or so clones, approximately 80% recorded once. The sequencing input was PBMCs. These TCRs come from a woman between 18 and 29 years old in good health and CMV-seropositive. Both conserved end residues are part of each CDR3. The D gene is left open where the match is weak. Size values are once, few and many counts, or a class for expanded clones, and some rows have none.

v_call,d_call,j_call,clone_size,cdr3_aa,cdr3_nt
TRBV6-1,NA,TRBJ1-5,once,CASIGTYRNQPQHF,TGTGCCAGCATCGGGACATACCGCAATCAGCCCCAGCATTTT
TRBV7-9,TRBD2,TRBJ2-1,NA,CASGSGLAGNYNEQFF,TGTGCCAGCGGAAGCGGACTAGCGGGGAATTACAATGAGCAGTTCTTC
TRBV5-4,NA,TRBJ1-2,few,CASSRTVINYGYTF,TGTGCCAGCAGCCGGACAGTGATTAACTATGGCTACACCTTC
TRBV5-4,TRBD1,TRBJ1-2,once,CASSSGQEYGYTF,TGTGCCAGCAGTTCGGGACAGGAGTATGGCTACACCTTC
TRBV10-1,NA,TRBJ2-3,NA,CASSESTISHTQYF,TGCGCCAGCAGTGAGTCGACTATTTCCCATACGCAGTATTTT
TRBV2,TRBD1,TRBJ2-1,NA,CASRRTGSPFNNEQFF,TGTGCCAGCAGAAGGACAGGGTCACCCTTTAACAATGAGCAGTTCTTC
TRBV10-2,NA,TRBJ1-5,NA,CATLQGGQGQPQHF,TGCGCCACCCTACAGGGAGGGCAAGGTCAGCCCCAGCATTTT
TRBV7-2,TRBD2,TRBJ2-5,NA,CASSRPGTSGARQETQYF,TGTGCCAGCAGCCGTCCCGGGACTAGCGGGGCACGCCAAGAGACCCAGTACTTC
TRBV6-5,TRBD2,TRBJ2-7,NA,CASRLGGAYEQYF,TGTGCCAGCAGACTGGGGGGGGCCTACGAGCAGTACTTC
TRBV2,NA,TRBJ1-3,NA,CASSEAGGSGNTIYF,TGTGCCAGCAGTGAAGCGGGAGGGTCTGGAAACACCATATATTTT
TRBV9,TRBD1,TRBJ1-2,NA,CASSVAGQVPTYGYTF,TGTGCCAGCAGCGTAGCCGGACAGGTCCCTACGTATGGCTACACCTTC
TRBV5-8,NA,TRBJ1-4,few,CASSLGVAGNEKLFF,TGTGCCAGCAGCTTGGGGGTTGCGGGTAATGAAAAACTGTTTTTT
TRBV9,NA,TRBJ2-5,NA,CASSVVPSASFAETQYF,TGTGCCAGCAGCGTAGTGCCAAGTGCTAGCTTCGCAGAGACCCAGTACTTC
TRBV6-1,NA,TRBJ1-3,NA,CASRDPGGSGNTIYF,TGTGCCAGCAGAGACCCGGGAGGCTCTGGAAACACCATATATTTT
TRBV7-3,NA,TRBJ2-5,NA,CASSPTGGGQETQYF,TGTGCCAGCAGCCCCACGGGGGGCGGGCAAGAGACCCAGTACTTC
TRBV9,TRBD2,TRBJ2-4,NA,CASSAGDYPKNIQYF,TGTGCCAGCAGCGCTGGGGACTATCCCAAAAACATTCAGTACTTC
TRBV2,TRBD2,TRBJ2-2,NA,CASRKLAGGNTGELFF,TGTGCCAGCAGAAAACTAGCGGGGGGTAACACCGGGGAGCTGTTTTTT
TRBV29-1,TRBD1,TRBJ2-7,once,CSVGQGAGEQYF,TGCAGCGTTGGACAGGGGGCGGGTGAGCAGTACTTC
TRBV5-1,NA,TRBJ2-5,NA,CASSYYQETQYF,TGCGCCAGCAGCTACTACCAAGAGACCCAGTACTTC
TRBV5-6,TRBD1,TRBJ1-4,NA,CASSLKQGANEKLFF,TGTGCCAGCAGCTTGAAACAGGGGGCGAATGAAAAACTGTTTTTT
TRBV9,NA,TRBJ1-2,few,CASSGSWTANYGYTF,TGTGCCAGCAGCGGCTCGTGGACAGCTAACTATGGCTACACCTTC
TRBV10-3,NA,TRBJ1-4,NA,CAISESGLSEKLFF,TGTGCCATCAGTGAGTCGGGACTGTCCGAAAAACTGTTTTTT
TRBV19,TRBD2,TRBJ2-1,few,CASSLISGGGRDEQFF,TGTGCCAGTAGTTTAATCAGCGGCGGGGGGAGGGATGAGCAGTTCTTC
TRBV6-1,NA,TRBJ1-4,NA,CASSDWAWAKYEKLFF,TGTGCCAGCAGTGATTGGGCTTGGGCAAAGTATGAAAAACTGTTTTTT
TRBV27,NA,TRBJ1-2,once,CASSPGGEYYGYTF,TGTGCCAGCAGTCCCGGTGGGGAGTACTATGGCTACACCTTC
TRBV1,NA,TRBJ2-3,few,CTSSPNVSGGGRTTDTQYF,TGCACCAGCAGCCCCAACGTTAGCGGGGGAGGTCGTACCACAGATACGCAGTATTTT
TRBV6-1,NA,TRBJ1-4,NA,CASSVEINEKLFF,TGTGCCAGCAGCGTTGAGATTAATGAAAAACTGTTTTTT
TRBV28,NA,TRBJ1-2,NA,CASTQQTGLGYTF,TGTGCCAGCACCCAACAAACAGGGTTAGGCTACACCTTC
TRBV6-5,NA,TRBJ2-1,NA,CASSYPGDVGGEQFF,TGTGCCAGCAGTTACCCAGGGGACGTAGGTGGTGAGCAGTTCTTC
TRBV4-3,TRBD2,TRBJ2-3,NA,CASSLGLAGGSPDTQYF,TGCGCCAGCAGCCTAGGACTAGCGGGGGGTAGCCCAGATACGCAGTATTTT
TRBV21-1,NA,TRBJ2-7,NA,CASSNHRGRDRVYEQYF,TGTGCCAGCAGCAACCACAGGGGCCGGGACAGGGTGTACGAGCAGTACTTC
TRBV5-4,TRBD2,TRBJ2-4,NA,CASTALASGGGSIQYF,TGTGCCAGCACTGCTTTGGCTAGCGGGGGTGGCAGCATTCAGTACTTC
TRBV4-2,NA,TRBJ1-1,NA,CASSQELQGGTEAFF,TGTGCCAGCAGCCAAGAATTGCAGGGTGGAACTGAAGCTTTCTTT
TRBV13,NA,TRBJ2-7,few,CASSLGRTYEQYF,TGTGCCAGCAGCTTAGGCAGAACCTACGAGCAGTACTTC
TRBV5-1,NA,TRBJ2-3,NA,CASTITDTQYF,TGCGCCAGCACAATCACAGATACGCAGTATTTT
TRBV11-2,TRBD1,TRBJ1-5,NA,CASSWGQNQPQHF,TGTGCCAGCAGCTGGGGACAGAATCAGCCCCAGCATTTT
TRBV4-1,TRBD1,TRBJ1-1,NA,CASSQFPRGQVLAEAFF,TGCGCCAGCAGCCAATTCCCCAGGGGGCAAGTGTTGGCTGAAGCTTTCTTT
TRBV29-1,TRBD1,TRBJ2-7,NA,CSVARGRTYEQYF,TGCAGCGTTGCAAGGGGGCGGACCTACGAGCAGTACTTC
TRBV14,NA,TRBJ2-7,NA,CASSQGYRTSYEQYF,TGTGCCAGCAGCCAAGGTTACAGGACCTCCTACGAGCAGTACTTC
TRBV2,NA,TRBJ1-1,NA,CASTAQGNTEAFF,TGTGCCAGCACCGCTCAGGGAAACACTGAAGCTTTCTTT
TRBV28,NA,TRBJ1-1,NA,CASSLNGGENTEAFF,TGTGCCAGCAGTTTAAACGGGGGGGAGAACACTGAAGCTTTCTTT
TRBV7-9,NA,TRBJ2-1,few,CASSQRSSSYNEQFF,TGTGCCAGCAGCCAGCGGTCTAGCTCCTACAATGAGCAGTTCTTC
TRBV9,TRBD1,TRBJ1-3,NA,CASSGTGSSGNTIYF,TGTGCCAGCAGCGGGACAGGGAGCTCTGGAAACACCATATATTTT
TRBV11-2,NA,TRBJ2-5,NA,CASSPGYQETQYF,TGTGCCAGCAGCCCCGGGTACCAAGAGACCCAGTACTTC
TRBV6-1,NA,TRBJ2-1,NA,CASNLGRGHNEQFF,TGTGCCAGTAACTTGGGGCGGGGTCACAATGAGCAGTTCTTC
TRBV6-1,TRBD1,TRBJ2-7,NA,CASSAAHKVTGFSYEQYF,TGTGCCAGCAGTGCCGCCCATAAGGTGACAGGGTTTTCCTACGAGCAGTACTTC
TRBV11-3,NA,TRBJ1-1,NA,CASSLGRVTEAFF,TGTGCCAGCAGCTTAGGCAGGGTGACTGAAGCTTTCTTT
TRBV6-5,NA,TRBJ1-3,once,CASKTAGDSGNTIYF,TGTGCCAGCAAGACTGCAGGGGACTCTGGAAACACCATATATTTT
TRBV27,TRBD2,TRBJ2-1,NA,CASSLGALAGGEQFF,TGTGCCAGCAGTTTAGGGGCACTAGCGGGGGGTGAGCAGTTCTTC